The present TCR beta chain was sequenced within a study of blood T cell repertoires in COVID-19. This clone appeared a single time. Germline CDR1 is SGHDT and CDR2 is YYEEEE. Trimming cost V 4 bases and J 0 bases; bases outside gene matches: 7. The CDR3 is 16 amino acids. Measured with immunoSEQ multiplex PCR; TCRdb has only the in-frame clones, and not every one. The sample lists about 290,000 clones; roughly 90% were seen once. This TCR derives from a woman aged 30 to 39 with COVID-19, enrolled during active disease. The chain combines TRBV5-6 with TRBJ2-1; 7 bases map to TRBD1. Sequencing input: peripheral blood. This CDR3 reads CASSAQTGASYNEQFF. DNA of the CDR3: TGTGCCAGCAGCGCCCAAACAGGGGCCTCCTACAATGAGCAGTTCTTC.